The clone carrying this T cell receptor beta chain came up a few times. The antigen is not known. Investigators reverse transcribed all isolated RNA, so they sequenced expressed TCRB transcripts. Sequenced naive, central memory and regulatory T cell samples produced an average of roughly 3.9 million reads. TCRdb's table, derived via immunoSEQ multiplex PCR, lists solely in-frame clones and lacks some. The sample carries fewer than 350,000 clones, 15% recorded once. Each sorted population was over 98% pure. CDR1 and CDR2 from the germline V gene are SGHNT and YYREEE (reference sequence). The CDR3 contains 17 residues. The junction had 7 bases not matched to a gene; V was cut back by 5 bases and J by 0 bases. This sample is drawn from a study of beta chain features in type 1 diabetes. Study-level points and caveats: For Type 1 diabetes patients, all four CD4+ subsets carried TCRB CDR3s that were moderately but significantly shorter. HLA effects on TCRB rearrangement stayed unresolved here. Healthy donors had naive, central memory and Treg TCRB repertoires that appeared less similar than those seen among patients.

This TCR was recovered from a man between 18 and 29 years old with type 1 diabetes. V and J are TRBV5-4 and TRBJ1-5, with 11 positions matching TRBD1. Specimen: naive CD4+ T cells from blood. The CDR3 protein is CASRRDRGSFSNQPQHF. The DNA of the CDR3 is TGTGCCAGCAGGAGGGACAGGGGGTCCTTTAGCAATCAGCCCCAGCATTTT.